The 24 T cell receptor beta chains given below trace back to one sample, sequenced in a study of human T cells and chemical hapten exposure. TCRdb processed the RACE reads anew with MiXCR; each CDR3 protein has one entry. The repertoire includes over 150,000 distinct CDR3 sequences, 25% to 30% of them detected once, and around 1.9% sits in the top ten. Time point denoted: patch test 3, about 24 weeks after DPC sensitization. Stated treatment: therapeutic diphenylcyclopropenone sensitization with weekly scalp DPC. Sequenced material: whole blood, taken in connection with sensitization to the hapten diphenylcyclopropenone (DPC). The receptor source for this set is a young woman with alopecia areata. Some clones in this sample may be carry-over from other donors' samples.

In its sample, this clonotype was seen a few times. The genes are TRBV4-3 and TRBJ2-1; TRBD2 matches 8 bases. CDR3 length: 17 residues. The germline V gene encodes CDR1 LGHNA and CDR2 YSLEER. Trimming at V came to 1 base and at J to 5 bases, leaving 10 bases not matched to a gene. The CDR3 nucleotides read TGCGCCAGCAGCCAAGCTTTGGCGGGAGGCGTTAACAATGAGCAGTTCTTC. Translated, it gives CASSQALAGGVNNEQFF.

In its sample, this clonotype was seen a few times. The CDR3 loop is CSAGGVTHNEQFF. CDR3 DNA: TGCAGTGCTGGGGGAGTGACCCACAATGAGCAGTTCTTC. The chain recombines TRBV20-1 with TRBJ2-1; the D gene could be TRBD1 or TRBD2 (5 bases each). Germline V gene lookup returns CDR1 DFQATT and CDR2 SNEGSKA (reference sequence). The CDR3 consists of 13 residues. V shed 5 bases and J shed 5 bases, with 13 bases lying between them.

This clonotype appeared once. V gene TRBV25-1 combines with J gene TRBJ2-5; D gene ambiguous. Germline V lookup: CDR1 MGHDK, CDR2 SYGVNS. V was clipped by 3 bases and J by 4 bases, with 9 bases between them. This CDR3 is 13 amino acids long. The CDR3 spells CASSEEMGETQYF. The DNA for the CDR3 is TGTGCCAGCAGTGAGGAGATGGGAGAGACCCAGTACTTC.

This chain links TRBV24-1 with TRBJ2-1, with TRBD2 matching over 9 bases. With V trimmed by 2 bases and J by 9 bases, 7 bases remained unmatched. The length of the CDR3 is 15 residues. Germline assignment: CDR1 KGHDR and CDR2 SFDVKD. The CDR3 DNA follows: TGTGCCACCAGTGATTCCCAGCGGGAGGCGACTGAGCAGTTCTTC. Its protein product is CATSDSQREATEQFF.

The chain uses TRBV7-9 and TRBJ1-2; D gene uncertain. CDR1 is SEHNR and CDR2 is FQNEAQ in the germline V gene (reference sequence). This CDR3 region has 14 residues. V was cut by 5 bases and J by 4 bases, with 14 bases left in between. CDR3 protein: CASSRGVQTYGYTF. CDR3 in DNA: TGTGCCAGCAGCCGCGGGGTACAGACCTATGGCTACACCTTC.

The chain carries TRBV2 and TRBJ2-6; maybe TRBD1 (5 bases). The CDR3 is made up of 15 amino acids. Trimming removed 7 bases from V and 0 bases from J, with 10 bases in between. The V gene's germline CDR1 is SNHLY and CDR2 FYNNEI. CDR3 region: CASTVRGSGANVLTF. The CDR3 DNA reads TGTGCCAGCACCGTAAGGGGCTCTGGGGCCAACGTCCTGACTTTC.

The V gene is TRBV25-1, the J gene TRBJ2-5; D is uncertain. Germline V gene sequence: CDR1 MGHDK, CDR2 SYGVNS. Trimming cost V 3 bases and J 4 bases, with 9 bases left between them. The CDR3 runs to 13 residues. CDR3 nucleotide sequence: TGTGCCAGCAGTGAGGAGATAGGAGAGACCCAGTACTTC. Translation: CASSEEIGETQYF.

At least ten counts were recorded for this clonotype. The V call is TRBV20-1, the J call TRBJ2-3; TRBD2 agrees at 14 bases. Germline CDR1 reads DFQATT; CDR2 reads SNEGSKA (reference sequence). The CDR3 length is 15 residues. The V segment lost 6 bases and the J segment 2 bases; nucleotides outside the gene matches: 4. CDR3 loop: CSAPGLAGATDTQYF. CDR3 DNA: TGCAGTGCCCCGGGACTAGCGGGGGCCACAGATACGCAGTATTTT.

The V gene is TRBV29-1, the J gene TRBJ2-5; possibly TRBD1 for D (5 bases). Germline V CDR1 and CDR2: SQVTM, ANQGSEA. V dropped 3 bases and J dropped 2 bases, with 7 bases sitting between them. The CDR3 consists of 12 residues. DNA of the CDR3: TGCAGCGTTGACGACAGTCAAGAGACCCAGTACTTC. Its translation: CSVDDSQETQYF.

The genes are TRBV7-2 and TRBJ2-2; a possible D gene is TRBD2 (5 bases). Germline-derived CDR1 and CDR2 are SGHTA and FQGNSA. Trimming left V 5 bases short and J 6 bases short, with 16 bases between. This CDR3 region has 15 residues. CDR3 region: CASSSLLAFSGELFF. The CDR3 DNA is TGTGCCAGCAGCAGTCTGCTAGCCTTCTCCGGGGAGCTGTTTTTT.

This chain connects TRBV20-1 to TRBJ2-6, with 7 bases aligning to TRBD1. J was trimmed by 0 bases and V by 4 bases; bases with no gene match: 6. The CDR3 is made up of 16 amino acids. The germline gives CDR1 DFQATT, CDR2 SNEGSKA (reference sequence). The CDR3 bases are TGCAGTGCTAAGGGGGCGGAGGTCTCTGGGGCCAACGTCCTGACTTTC. Amino acids: CSAKGAEVSGANVLTF.

The chain carries TRBV20-1 and TRBJ2-1; 9 bases are shared with TRBD1. V was clipped by 6 bases and J by 10 bases; unmatched bases: 13. CDR1 and CDR2 (germline): DFQATT, SNEGSKA (reference sequence). The CDR3 length is 14 residues. The CDR3 sequence: CSATPGTGSREQFF. The CDR3, as DNA: TGCAGTGCCACCCCCGGGACAGGGAGCAGGGAGCAGTTCTTC.

This clonotype was detected a few times. The chain uses TRBV29-1 and TRBJ1-2; D possibly corresponds to TRBD1 (6 bases). Per germline, CDR1 SQVTM and CDR2 ANQGSEA. The CDR3 is 12 residues long. Trimming took 8 bases from V and 5 from J, leaving 15 bases between them. Here the CDR3 reads CSSEGQRYGYTF. The DNA for the CDR3 is TGCAGCTCTGAAGGACAGAGATATGGCTACACCTTC.

This clonotype was picked up a small number of times. This chain connects TRBV18 to TRBJ1-4; D ambiguous. CDR1 is KGHSH, CDR2 LQKENI, per germline. V was trimmed by 3 bases and J by 4 bases, leaving 3 bases between them. The CDR3 spans 12 residues. The CDR3 spells CASSPNNEKLFF. Here the CDR3 DNA reads TGTGCCAGCTCACCCAATAATGAAAAACTGTTTTTT. Drawing the rest from reference TRBV18 and TRBJ1-4, the complete variable domain is NAGVMQNPRHLVRRRGQEARLRCSPMKGHSHVYWYRQLPEEGLKFMVYLQKENIIDESGMPKERFSAEFPKEGPSILRIQQVVRGDSAAYFCASSPNNEKLFFGSGTQLSVL.

This chain links TRBV2 with TRBJ2-2; the D gene is possibly TRBD1 (6 bases). The CDR3 sequence is 14 residues long. The germline CDR1 and CDR2 sequences are SNHLY and FYNNEI. V lost 7 bases, J lost 0 bases, and 9 bases lay in between. The CDR3 loop reads CASNDRSNTGELFF. The CDR3 DNA reads TGTGCCAGCAATGACAGGTCGAACACCGGGGAGCTGTTTTTT.

The rearrangement links TRBV2 to TRBJ1-6, with no clear D. This CDR3 is built from 13 residues. V lost 6 bases and J lost 10, with 13 bases in between. Germline V gene sequence: CDR1 SNHLY, CDR2 FYNNEI. CDR3 amino acids: CASSGGRVSPLHF. The CDR3 DNA follows: TGTGCCAGCAGCGGAGGGCGGGTCTCACCCCTCCACTTT.

The chain couples TRBV24-1 to TRBJ2-2, with D hard to call. Trimming removed 4 bases at V and 0 bases at J, with 11 bases between. Germline-derived CDR1 and CDR2 are KGHDR and SFDVKD. The CDR3 runs to 16 residues. The CDR3 here is CATSDLDQANTGELFF. For the CDR3, the DNA is TGTGCCACCAGTGACCTGGACCAAGCGAACACCGGGGAGCTGTTTTTT.

This clonotype has ten or more counts. V gene TRBV5-5 combines with J gene TRBJ1-1; unclear D gene. Germline loops: CDR1 SGHKS, CDR2 YYEKEE (reference sequence). This CDR3 contains 12 residues. V lost 0 bases and J 5 bases, leaving 5 bases between the germline ends. For the CDR3, the DNA is TGTGCCAGCAGCTTGGGAGTTACTGAAGCTTTCTTT. Its translation: CASSLGVTEAFF.

This clonotype was seen ten or more times. The gene calls are TRBV6-2 or TRBV6-3 and TRBJ2-5; D ambiguous. Germline loops: CDR1 MNHEY, CDR2 SVGEGT. Trimming cost V 4 bases and J 4 bases, with 7 bases left between them. There are 12 residues in the CDR3. The CDR3 nucleotides read TGTGCCAGCAGTTTACCCCCAGAGACCCAGTACTTC. Translating gives CASSLPPETQYF.

This chain connects TRBV19 to TRBJ1-5; no clear D. The CDR3 length is 15 residues. V lost 8 bases to trimming and J lost 1 base, with 15 bases between them. CDR1 is LNHDA, CDR2 SQIVND, per germline (reference sequence). The CDR3 sequence is CASQSRAQSNQPQHF. The CDR3 DNA follows: TGTGCCAGTCAAAGTAGGGCACAAAGCAATCAGCCCCAGCATTTT.

The genes are TRBV5-4 and TRBJ2-5, with 8 bases fitting TRBD1. CDR3 length equals 13 residues. CDR1 SGHNT and CDR2 YYREEE come from the germline V gene (reference sequence). Trimming at V came to 7 bases and at J to 5 bases, leaving 7 bases not matched to a gene. CDR3 coding DNA: TGTGCCAGCGGGACAGGTCGCTTGGAGACCCAGTACTTC. Translated, it gives CASGTGRLETQYF.

The chain joins TRBV12-3 or TRBV12-4 to TRBJ1-6; no definite D call. The CDR3 is 11 residues long. The V end was cut by 2 bases, the J end by 14 bases, with 7 bases between. CDR3 nucleotide sequence: TGTGCCAGCAGTTTAACCGGGGCCCTCCACTTT. Translating gives CASSLTGALHF.

V and J are TRBV4-2 and TRBJ2-7, with 9 bases that match TRBD2. The CDR3 contains 16 residues. From germline, CDR1 is LGHNA and CDR2 YNFKEQ. J gave up 7 bases and V 4 bases, and 14 bases lay outside the gene matches. CDR3 amino acids: CASSRNSGGLGGEQYF. In nucleotides, the CDR3 is TGTGCCAGCAGCCGAAATAGCGGGGGACTGGGTGGGGAGCAGTACTTC.

The chain employs TRBV6-6 and TRBJ1-2, with a tentative D call TRBD1 (5 bases). The V and J ends lost 5 bases and 10 bases respectively, with 14 bases between them. The CDR3 loop spans 12 amino acids. The germline gives CDR1 MNHNY, CDR2 SVGAGI (reference sequence). The CDR3 protein is CASSREGNDYTF. CDR3 sequence (DNA): TGTGCCAGCAGTCGGGAGGGGAACGACTACACCTTC.